Each of the 15 T cell receptor beta chains below was sequenced from the same sample in a study of T cell responses to AZD1222 COVID-19 vaccine. Here immunoSEQ multiplex PCR was the method, and the copy in TCRdb shows in-frame clones only, minus some. Of 250,000 or so clones in the sample, 93% are singletons; the top ten hold around 0.57%. Sequenced here: peripheral blood, sampled on day 0 of AZD1222 vaccination. These receptor sequences come from an adult in good health.

This chain uses TRBV3-1 (or the pseudogene TRBV3-2) with TRBJ1-1; 8 positions agree with TRBD1. CDR3 length: 16 residues. Germline V CDR1 and CDR2: LGHDT, YNNKEL (reference sequence). J gave up 1 base and V 5 bases, and 9 bases lay outside the gene matches. The CDR3 loop is CASSTPGQVSNTEAFF. In nucleotides, the CDR3 is TGTGCCAGCAGCACACCGGGACAGGTATCGAACACTGAAGCTTTCTTT.

The V gene is TRBV10-2, the J gene TRBJ2-7; D is possibly TRBD1 (5 bases). The length of the CDR3 is 12 residues. Germline loops: CDR1 WSHSY, CDR2 SAAADI. Deletions cut 7 bases from V and 5 bases from J, with 12 bases between. The CDR3 reads CASTGMFHEQYF. CDR3 nucleotide sequence: TGCGCCAGCACAGGGATGTTCCACGAGCAGTACTTC.

The CDR3 spells CATSDPDFPGYNEQFF. CDR3 in DNA: TGTGCCACCAGTGATCCGGACTTTCCGGGCTACAATGAGCAGTTCTTC. The J gene is TRBJ2-1, the V gene TRBV24-1; weak D call: TRBD2 (5 bases). The germline V and J ends were trimmed by 3 bases and 3 bases, with 14 bases remaining between them. This CDR3 is 16 amino acids long. Germline CDR1 reads KGHDR; CDR2 reads SFDVKD.

This clone was recorded once. The genes are TRBV6-6 and TRBJ2-7; D possibly matches TRBD1 or TRBD2 (5 bases each). Germline V gives CDR1 MNHNY, CDR2 SVGAGI (reference sequence). The germline V and J ends were trimmed by 0 bases and 1 base, with 13 bases remaining between them. The CDR3 contains 16 residues. This CDR3 is CASSYSSFGASYEQYF. CDR3 DNA sequence: TGTGCCAGCAGTTACTCGAGTTTCGGGGCGTCCTACGAGCAGTACTTC.

The chain has TRBV21-1 and TRBJ1-1. TRBV21-1 is termed a pseudogene. The CDR3 length is 13 residues. CDR3 protein: CASSKGVNTEAFF. CDR3 DNA: TGTGCCAGCAGCAAAGGGGTTAACACTGAAGCTTTCTTT.

This chain joins TRBV19 and TRBJ2-7; D is ambiguous. There are 14 residues in the CDR3. V was cut by 6 bases and J by 6 bases, with 18 bases left in between. Germline CDR1 and CDR2: LNHDA and SQIVND (reference sequence). The CDR3 sequence is CASRATRLLGEQYF. Here the CDR3 DNA reads TGTGCCAGTAGAGCCACGAGGCTACTCGGCGAGCAGTACTTC.

The V gene is TRBV24-1, the J gene TRBJ2-3; 11 nucleotides align to TRBD2. The V and J ends lost 7 bases and 1 base, in that order; junction bases with no gene match: 3. CDR3 length: 15 amino acids. Germline CDR1 reads KGHDR; CDR2 reads SFDVKD. The CDR3 sequence: CATSKLAGGTDTQYF. DNA of the CDR3: TGTGCCACCAGCAAACTAGCGGGGGGCACAGATACGCAGTATTTT.

J is TRBJ2-3 and V is TRBV10-1; 12 positions agree with TRBD2. V lost 9 bases and J lost 2; bases outside the gene matches: 12. Germline V CDR1 and CDR2: WNHNN, SYGVQD (reference sequence). The CDR3 is 17 amino acids. The CDR3 nucleotides read TGCGCCAGTCTTCTAGCGGGAGGGAACCTTGTCACAGATACGCAGTATTTT. Protein product: CASLLAGGNLVTDTQYF.

This sequence joins TRBV27 and TRBJ1-6; possible D gene TRBD1, 6 bases. Trimming removed 1 base at V and 9 bases at J, with 19 bases between. Germline lookup yields CDR1 MNHEY and CDR2 SMNVEV (reference sequence). The CDR3 is made up of 17 amino acids. CDR3 residues: CASSLLMAGGLVSPLHF. CDR3 in DNA: TGTGCCAGCAGTTTATTGATGGCGGGGGGGCTGGTTTCACCCCTCCACTTT.

V is TRBV7-8 and J is TRBJ2-7; perhaps TRBD2 as D (5 bases). Trimming pared 5 bases from V and 9 bases from J, leaving 20 bases between. Germline V gene lookup returns CDR1 SGHVS and CDR2 FQNEAQ. The CDR3 is made up of 14 amino acids. CDR3 bases: TGTGCCAGCAGCCTCTATGACGGTATAGCGTCGCAGTACTTC. Translating it yields CASSLYDGIASQYF. The complete variable domain, with remaining parts taken from reference TRBV7-8 and TRBJ2-7, reads GAGVSQSPRYKVAKRGQDVALRCDPISGHVSLFWYQQALGQGPEFLTYFQNEAQLDKSGLPSDRFFAERPEGSVSTLKIQRTQQEDSAVYLCASSLYDGIASQYFGPGTRLTVT.

The chain combines TRBV4-2 with TRBJ2-2, with 10 positions matching TRBD1. From germline, CDR1 is LGHNA and CDR2 YNFKEQ. V lost 1 base, J lost 1 base, and 0 bases stayed unmatched. The CDR3 runs to 16 residues. The DNA of the CDR3 is TGTGCCAGCAGCCAAGGGACAGGGGGGAACACCGGGGAGCTGTTTTTT. Translated: CASSQGTGGNTGELFF.

The J gene is TRBJ1-5, the V gene TRBV18; possibly TRBD1 for D (5 bases). The CDR3 extends over 13 amino acids. V gave up 3 bases and J gave up 9 bases, with 12 bases separating them. Germline V gene data show CDR1 as KGHSH and CDR2 as LQKENI. CDR3: CASSPRDGAPQHF. In DNA, the CDR3 is TGTGCCAGCTCACCCCGGGACGGCGCGCCCCAGCATTTT. The full variable domain, its missing parts supplied by reference TRBV18 and TRBJ1-5, is NAGVMQNPRHLVRRRGQEARLRCSPMKGHSHVYWYRQLPEEGLKFMVYLQKENIIDESGMPKERFSAEFPKEGPSILRIQQVVRGDSAAYFCASSPRDGAPQHFGDGTRLSIL.

The gene calls are TRBV10-1 and TRBJ1-3; D is ambiguous. CDR3 size: 14 residues. The germline V gene has CDR1 WNHNN and CDR2 SYGVQD (reference sequence). V was clipped by 3 bases and J by 0 bases, with 6 bases between them. The CDR3 bases are TGCGCCAGCAGTGACCGGTTCTCTGGAAACACCATATATTTT. As protein: CASSDRFSGNTIYF.

The chain links TRBV10-3 to TRBJ2-6, with D hard to call. V lost 4 bases and J 0 bases, leaving 13 bases between the germline ends. In germline, CDR1 is ENHRY, CDR2 SYGVKD. The CDR3 contains 17 residues. CDR3 coding DNA: TGTGCCATCAGTGTAAAGAGCCTTGACTCTGGGGCCAACGTCCTGACTTTC. Translating gives CAISVKSLDSGANVLTF.

The rearrangement joins TRBV12-3 or TRBV12-4 to TRBJ2-3; D perhaps matches TRBD2 (5 bases). Trimming took off 6 bases at V and 5 bases at J, with 12 bases between the two ends. This CDR3 has 13 amino acids. CDR3 in amino acids: CASSYVRGDTQYF. The CDR3 coding sequence is TGTGCCAGCAGCTACGTACGGGGAGATACGCAGTATTTT.